One and the same sample provided the 30 T cell receptor beta chains below, sequenced in a study of beta chain features in type 1 diabetes. Regarding the study as a whole: All four CD4+ subsets from Type 1 diabetes patients carried moderately but significantly shorter TCRB CDR3s.

Which antigens these TCRs recognize remains unknown. Isolated RNA was reverse transcribed in full, so expressed TCRB transcripts were sequenced. Assay used: immunoSEQ multiplex PCR; TCRdb lists only in-frame clones, some missing. The sample contains roughly 730,000 clones, 13% of which appear only once. Material for sequencing was naive CD4+ T cells from blood. The receptors were gathered from a young man with type 1 diabetes.

V gene TRBV10-3 combines with J gene TRBJ2-4; possible D gene TRBD2, 5 bases. The V gene's germline CDR1 is ENHRY and CDR2 SYGVKD. This CDR3 spans 15 amino acids. V was cut by 4 bases and J by 7 bases, with 17 bases left in between. This CDR3 reads CAISGTTDGGNIQYF. DNA for the CDR3: TGTGCCATCAGTGGTACCACAGACGGCGGGAACATTCAGTACTTC.

CDR3 DNA: TGTGCCAGCAGCTTGGGGGCTGTCAGCAATCAGCCCCAGCATTTT. Protein product: CASSLGAVSNQPQHF. The chain is built from TRBV5-6 and TRBJ1-5; D is unresolved. Germline V gene sequence: CDR1 SGHDT, CDR2 YYEEEE. The CDR3 runs 15 residues. V lost 0 bases and J lost 1, with 8 bases in between.

This clone was seen only a few times. The chain recombines TRBV5-1 with TRBJ1-1; D is unresolved. Trimming cost V 1 base and J 4 bases, with 14 bases left between them. Germline loops: CDR1 SGHRS, CDR2 YFSETQ. The CDR3 runs to 15 residues. The CDR3 here is CASSLNQVSSTEAFF. The CDR3, as DNA: TGCGCCAGCAGCTTGAATCAGGTATCGAGCACTGAAGCTTTCTTT.

This clone was picked up a small number of times. This chain uses TRBV29-1 with TRBJ2-5; D tentatively fits TRBD1 or TRBD2 (6 bases each). In germline, CDR1 is SQVTM, CDR2 ANQGSEA. The length of the CDR3 is 13 residues. Trimming stripped 4 bases from V and 5 bases from J, with 14 bases between. CDR3: CSVGYLGGETQYF. In DNA form, the CDR3 reads TGCAGCGTTGGGTATTTAGGGGGGGAGACCCAGTACTTC.

This clone was observed a handful of times. CDR3 coding DNA: TGCAGCGTTGGTGACAACCAAGAGACCCAGTACTTC. This encodes CSVGDNQETQYF. The chain is built from TRBV29-1 and TRBJ2-5, with D uncertain. The length of the CDR3 is 12 residues. The V end was cut by 4 bases, the J end by 0 bases, with 6 bases between. From germline, CDR1 is SQVTM and CDR2 ANQGSEA.

The genes are TRBV7-9 and TRBJ2-7; 7 bases line up with TRBD1. Germline trimming cut 5 bases from V and 3 bases from J; bases unmatched to any gene: 4. The CDR3 contains 13 residues. Germline V CDR1 and CDR2: SEHNR, FQNEAQ (reference sequence). The CDR3 DNA is TGTGCCAGCAGCCGCCGGGACAGCTACGAGCAGTACTTC. Its protein is CASSRRDSYEQYF. The full variable domain, rest sourced from reference TRBV7-9 and TRBJ2-7, is DTGVSQNPRHKITKRGQNVTFRCDPISEHNRLYWYRQTLGQGPEFLTYFQNEAQLEKSRLLSDRFSAERPKGSFSTLEIQRTEQGDSAMYLCASSRRDSYEQYFGPGTRLTVT.

This clone was detected a few times. This specimen includes other DNA sequences encoding the same CDR3. This rearrangement joins TRBV5-1 to TRBJ2-3; a possible D gene is TRBD1 (6 bases). V dropped 0 bases and J dropped 2 bases, with 7 bases sitting between them. This CDR3 is 14 amino acids long. From germline, CDR1 is SGHRS and CDR2 YFSETQ. The DNA of the CDR3 is TGCGCCAGCAGCTTGGGACAGGACACAGATACGCAGTATTTT. This sequence encodes CASSLGQDTDTQYF.

A few counts support this clone. This CDR3 reads CAIKGTAQSYEQYF. The DNA for the CDR3 is TGTGCCATCAAGGGGACAGCCCAATCCTACGAGCAGTACTTC. The rearrangement joins TRBV10-3 to TRBJ2-7; 7 bases are shared with TRBD1. This CDR3 is built from 14 residues. Per the germline V gene, CDR1 is ENHRY and CDR2 is SYGVKD. Losses at the gene ends were 7 bases for V and 1 base for J; bases not matched to a gene: 7.

The J gene is TRBJ2-7, the V gene TRBV6-1; the D gene is possibly TRBD1 (6 bases). Germline CDR1 reads MNHNS; CDR2 reads SASEGT. The CDR3 spans 15 residues. V was cut by 6 bases and J by 4 bases, with 19 bases left in between. This CDR3 reads CASRAQGPAGYEQYF. DNA of the CDR3: TGTGCCAGCAGGGCCCAGGGGCCCGCCGGGTACGAGCAGTACTTC.

This chain uses TRBV28 with TRBJ2-2; D is uncertain. The CDR3 totals 13 residues. CDR1 and CDR2 from the germline V gene are MDHEN and SYDVKM. V was pared by 7 bases and J by 3 bases, with 9 bases between. CDR3 loop: CASTKWDTGELFF. The DNA of the CDR3 is TGTGCCAGCACAAAGTGGGACACCGGGGAGCTGTTTTTT.

This clone was seen a few times. J is TRBJ2-7 and V is TRBV4-1; TRBD1 agrees at 9 bases. Germline-derived CDR1 and CDR2 are MGHRA and YSYEKL. This CDR3 contains 18 residues. The trim removed 3 bases at V and 5 bases at J, leaving 17 bases unmatched. The CDR3 region is CASSQVVLWTGALDEQYF. As DNA, the CDR3 is TGCGCCAGCAGCCAGGTTGTCCTCTGGACAGGGGCCCTCGACGAGCAGTACTTC.

This clone occurred a few times. The gene calls are TRBV6-6 and TRBJ1-1; D might be TRBD1 (5 bases). The CDR3 consists of 12 residues. V was clipped by 6 bases and J by 6 bases, with 11 bases between them. Germline CDR1 MNHNY, CDR2 SVGAGI (reference sequence). The CDR3 protein is CASSPRDPEAFF. DNA for the CDR3: TGTGCCAGCAGCCCCAGGGATCCTGAAGCTTTCTTT.

This clone was detected a few times. This sequence joins TRBV6-5 and TRBJ1-4; D call uncertain. The V gene lost 2 bases and the J gene lost 5 bases, with 12 bases spanning the gap. Germline V gene sequence: CDR1 MNHEY, CDR2 SVGAGI. The CDR3 is 15 residues long. CDR3: CASSYTSGRNEKLFF. CDR3 DNA: TGTGCCAGCAGTTACACCAGCGGTAGAAATGAAAAACTGTTTTTT.

The chain employs TRBV28 and TRBJ1-5; no clear D. CDR1 is MDHEN and CDR2 is SYDVKM in the germline V gene. V lost 4 bases and J lost 3, with 1 base in between. The CDR3 runs to 11 residues. CDR3 nucleotides: TGTGCCAGCAGTTACAATCAGCCCCAGCATTTT. Translated: CASSYNQPQHF.

This chain joins TRBV25-1 and TRBJ2-1; tentative D call: TRBD1 (8 bases). V lost 3 bases to trimming and J lost 7 bases, with 16 bases between them. The germline V gene encodes CDR1 MGHDK and CDR2 SYGVNS. The CDR3 extends over 15 amino acids. The CDR3 nucleotides are TGTGCCAGCAGTGAGCCTGACAGGGGAGGGAATGAGCAGTTCTTC. Amino acids: CASSEPDRGGNEQFF.

This clone was seen more than once but under ten times. The rearrangement uses TRBV30 and TRBJ2-7; 9 positions match TRBD1. J gave up 6 bases and V 4 bases, and 13 bases lay outside the gene matches. Germline V gene data show CDR1 as GTSNPN and CDR2 as SVGIG (reference sequence). The CDR3 contains 15 residues. The CDR3 sequence is CAWTFSGTGRFEQYF. In nucleotides, the CDR3 is TGTGCCTGGACTTTTTCCGGGACAGGGAGGTTCGAGCAGTACTTC.

This clone has just a few counts. The J gene is TRBJ1-1, the V gene TRBV30; no clear D. This CDR3 is built from 15 residues. Germline CDR1 and CDR2: GTSNPN and SVGIG (reference sequence). Trimming pared 1 base from V and 2 bases from J, leaving 14 bases between. DNA of the CDR3: TGTGCCTGGAGTGCCGCTGTGATGGGAAACACTGAAGCTTTCTTT. This codes for CAWSAAVMGNTEAFF.

The gene calls are TRBV6-6 and TRBJ1-5; TRBD1 matches at 7 bases. J lost 6 bases, V lost 7 bases, and 6 bases had no gene match. Per the germline V gene, CDR1 is MNHNY and CDR2 is SVGAGI (reference sequence). The CDR3 runs to 13 residues. This CDR3 reads CASNTGTAQPQHF. Here the CDR3 DNA reads TGTGCCAGCAATACCGGGACAGCTCAGCCCCAGCATTTT.

The J gene is TRBJ1-3, the V gene TRBV6-6; no reliable D call. Germline CDR1 is MNHNY and CDR2 is SVGAGI (reference sequence). V lost 4 bases and J lost 2, with 6 bases in between. The CDR3 runs to 13 residues. The CDR3 here is CASSFDAGNTIYF. CDR3 coding DNA: TGTGCCAGCAGTTTCGACGCTGGAAACACCATATATTTT.

This clone showed up just a few times. The V call is TRBV30, the J call TRBJ1-3; D is undetermined. The CDR3 runs 13 residues. The V end lost 2 bases, the J end lost 4 bases, and 9 bases lay between the germline ends. From germline, CDR1 is GTSNPN and CDR2 SVGIG (reference sequence). CDR3 loop: CAWSPLLGNTIYF. CDR3 in DNA: TGTGCCTGGAGTCCGTTACTCGGAAACACCATATATTTT.

This clone was counted a few times. V and J are TRBV27 and TRBJ1-6; 10 positions agree with TRBD1. Germline CDR1 is MNHEY and CDR2 is SMNVEV (reference sequence). This CDR3 has 14 residues. V shed 4 bases and J 10 bases; nucleotides not matched to a gene: 4. The CDR3 sequence is CASSSGQGESPLHF. The CDR3 DNA follows: TGTGCCAGCAGTTCCGGACAGGGGGAATCACCCCTCCACTTT.

The chain carries TRBV18 and TRBJ1-2; D is unresolved. V was clipped by 3 bases and J by 0 bases, with 14 bases between them. The V gene's germline CDR1 is KGHSH and CDR2 LQKENI. There are 16 residues in the CDR3. The DNA for the CDR3 is TGTGCCAGCTCACCCGGAATGCCAGGCACTAACTATGGCTACACCTTC. Translation gives CASSPGMPGTNYGYTF.

The chain combines TRBV4-1 with TRBJ2-1; 7 nucleotides line up with TRBD2. This CDR3 region has 19 residues. CDR1 is MGHRA, CDR2 YSYEKL, per germline. The V and J ends lost 0 bases and 0 bases, in that order; junction bases with no gene match: 11. In DNA form, the CDR3 reads TGCGCCAGCAGCCAAGATCCAGAGACGGGGGGTATCTCCTACAATGAGCAGTTCTTC. Its translation is CASSQDPETGGISYNEQFF.

The chain recombines TRBV6-5 with TRBJ1-3; unclear D gene. The V and J ends lost 5 bases and 4 bases respectively, with 15 bases between them. The CDR3 is 15 amino acids. The germline V gene encodes CDR1 MNHEY and CDR2 SVGAGI. As DNA, the CDR3 is TGTGCCAGCAGTCCGTACCCGCTCTCCGGAAACACCATATATTTT. This encodes CASSPYPLSGNTIYF.

A few counts support this clone. This chain links TRBV5-1 with TRBJ1-1; D perhaps matches TRBD1 (5 bases). Between the trimmed V and J ends, which lost 2 bases and 7 bases, there was a span of 9 bases. The germline V gene encodes CDR1 SGHRS and CDR2 YFSETQ. This CDR3 has 12 residues. The CDR3 DNA follows: TGCGCCAGCAGCTTTCCGGGGGTTGAAGCTTTCTTT. It translates to CASSFPGVEAFF. The variable domain in full, with the rest retrieved from reference TRBV5-1 and TRBJ1-1, is KAGVTQTPRYLIKTRGQQVTLSCSPISGHRSVSWYQQTPGQGLQFLFEYFSETQRNKGNFPGRFSGRQFSNSRSEMNVSTLELGDSALYLCASSFPGVEAFFGQGTRLTVV.

The chain combines TRBV27 with TRBJ2-7, with D possibly being TRBD1 or TRBD2 (5 bases each). This CDR3 region has 14 residues. From germline, CDR1 is MNHEY and CDR2 SMNVEV (reference sequence). V was trimmed by 5 bases and J by 2 bases, leaving 13 bases between them. The CDR3 DNA is TGTGCCAGCAGTCCCCGACCGGGACCCTACGAGCAGTACTTC. Translating it yields CASSPRPGPYEQYF.

Note on this clone: Germline is not matched at one junction end, which may reflect a read error. The J gene is TRBJ2-3, the V gene TRBV4-1, with TRBD1 matching 7 bases. The CDR3 is made up of 11 amino acids. CDR1 and CDR2 from the germline V gene are MGHRA and YSYEKL. CDR3 amino acids: CASRGTDTQYF. CDR3 nucleotides: TGTGCCAGCAGGGGGACAGATACGCAGTATTTT.

The J gene is TRBJ1-6, the V gene TRBV7-9; unclear D gene. Germline V gives CDR1 SEHNR, CDR2 FQNEAQ (reference sequence). The CDR3 contains 12 residues. V lost 5 bases and J lost 14, with 13 bases in between. The CDR3 DNA reads TGTGCCAGCAGCCCCCCCGTGGAAACCCTCCACTTT. Its protein product is CASSPPVETLHF.

This clone has a handful of counts. The V gene is TRBV14, the J gene TRBJ2-3; maybe TRBD2 (6 bases). CDR3 length equals 15 residues. From germline, CDR1 is SGHDN and CDR2 FVKESK. The ends were cut back, 0 bases at V and 2 bases at J, with 9 bases in the middle. The CDR3 DNA is TGTGCCAGCAGCCAAGATAGGAGGGACACAGATACGCAGTATTTT. Translated: CASSQDRRDTDTQYF.

The table lists this clone with a few counts. The DNA of the CDR3 is TGTGCCAGTCGCCGGCGGCAGACCCAAGAGACCCAGTACTTC. This translates into CASRRRQTQETQYF. The rearrangement joins TRBV2 to TRBJ2-5; D is uncertain. CDR3 length: 14 amino acids. Trimming took off 9 bases at V and 1 base at J, with 15 bases between the two ends. Germline lookup yields CDR1 SNHLY and CDR2 FYNNEI.